The T cell receptor beta chain described here comes from a study of CD8 T cells in ankylosing spondylitis. Study outcomes and limitations: Characteristic, it appeared, of ankylosing spondylitis blood was a TCR beta motif of eight highly homologous variants. Before this, some motif variants had been reported in reactive arthritis synovial fluid and blood. Peripheral blood held disease-linked clones only at relatively low frequency, and these were CD8+.

This clonotype was observed a few times. No antigen is known for it. Making use of molecular barcodes, quantitative 5'-RACE generated TCR beta libraries. TCRdb reprocessed the 5' RACE reads with MiXCR, giving one entry per CDR3 protein. Seen here are 350,000 or so distinct CDR3 sequences, roughly 15% observed once, and the top ten hold 1.1%. This CDR3 has 16 amino acids. The germline gives CDR1 LNHNV, CDR2 YYDKDF (reference sequence). Trimming left V 0 bases short and J 7 bases short, with 18 bases between. Sequencing was done on a sample of blood, either unsorted or a sorted T cell fraction (not recorded which). The chain carries TRBV15 and TRBJ2-5, with TRBD1 as a possible D gene (6 bases). The TCR sequence derives from a male donor with ankylosing spondylitis or in good health (not recorded which). The CDR3 region is CATSRDYGGQSRTQYF. The CDR3 DNA reads as TGTGCCACCAGCAGAGATTATGGGGGACAATCTCGGACCCAGTACTTC.